This entry features one T cell receptor (beta chain) sequence. Its specificity is not known. The data were produced by immunoSEQ multiplex PCR, yet TCRdb's version contains in-frame clones alone and is incomplete. Of about 130,000 clones listed, approximately 85% are singletons. The sample originates from a study of T cell responses to AZD1222 COVID-19 vaccine. Study-wide points: Baseline serostatus was positive in only a handful of AZD1222 recipients. The donor group comprised mostly white British people and more females; the analysis possibly underestimated clonal diversity.

This CDR3 contains 13 residues. The germline CDR1 and CDR2 sequences are GTSNPN and SVGIG (reference sequence). Deletions cut 3 bases from V and 5 bases from J, with 13 bases between. The receptor comes from an adult in good health. The sample was peripheral blood, taken on day 0 of AZD1222 vaccination. The chain joins TRBV30 to TRBJ1-2; D is unclear. The CDR3 sequence: CAWRHGSTYGYTF. DNA for the CDR3: TGTGCCTGGAGGCACGGGTCTACTTATGGCTACACCTTC.